This TCR beta chain emerged from a study of T cells in Graves' hyperthyroidism and ophthalmopathy. Findings of the study overall: Blood held most thyroid clonotypes expanded above 0.001 frequency.

Amplification targeted TCR beta CDR3 regions from RNA transcripts. A first-round RT-PCR of the TCR CDR3 used the HTBI primer set. Via MiXCR, TCRdb re-called the multiplex PCR reads, giving one row per CDR3 protein. The sample carries around 35,000 distinct CDR3 sequences, 40% to 65% recorded once. This clonotype was picked up many times. The antigen is not known. V trimming: 2 bases; J trimming: 3 bases; junction bases outside the gene matches: 7. Germline-derived CDR1 and CDR2 are SGHTA and FQGNSA. The CDR3 is 15 residues long. Sequenced sample: blood. This clonotype was obtained from a woman aged 35 to 49 with Graves' ophthalmopathy. V usage is TRBV7-2 and J usage is TRBJ2-7; 7 bases agree with TRBD1. CDR3 region: CASSLRNRGNYEQYF. DNA for the CDR3: TGTGCCAGCAGCTTAAGGAACAGGGGAAACTACGAGCAGTACTTC.